This T cell receptor (beta chain) was profiled in a study of T cell clonotyping in hematopoietic cell transplantation. The study, taken as a whole, reports: Few recipient clonotypes overlapped donors; over 97% were de novo at given depth. After transplant, recipient diversity fell while pathologically expanded clonotypes grew through day 180.

Germline CDR1 and CDR2: MGHRA and YSYEKL. Trimming left V 6 bases short and J 11 bases short, with 26 bases between. The CDR3 is made up of 16 amino acids. Remarks on this clone: Antigen unknown.

The data were produced by immunoSEQ multiplex PCR, yet TCRdb's version contains in-frame clones alone and is incomplete. The repertoire includes fewer than 70,000 clones, 94% of them detected once, and approximately 1.5% sits in the top ten. This chain joins TRBV4-1 and TRBJ1-5, with a possible D match to TRBD1 (5 bases). The clonotype originates from a man between 45 and 60 years old in good health. Some clones in this sample may be carry-over from other donors' samples. The sample taken for sequencing was peripheral blood mononuclear cells. The CDR3 loop is CASSRRFDRGLWAQHF. In DNA form, the CDR3 reads TGCGCCAGCAGTCGAAGATTTGACAGAGGGCTGTGGGCCCAGCATTTT.